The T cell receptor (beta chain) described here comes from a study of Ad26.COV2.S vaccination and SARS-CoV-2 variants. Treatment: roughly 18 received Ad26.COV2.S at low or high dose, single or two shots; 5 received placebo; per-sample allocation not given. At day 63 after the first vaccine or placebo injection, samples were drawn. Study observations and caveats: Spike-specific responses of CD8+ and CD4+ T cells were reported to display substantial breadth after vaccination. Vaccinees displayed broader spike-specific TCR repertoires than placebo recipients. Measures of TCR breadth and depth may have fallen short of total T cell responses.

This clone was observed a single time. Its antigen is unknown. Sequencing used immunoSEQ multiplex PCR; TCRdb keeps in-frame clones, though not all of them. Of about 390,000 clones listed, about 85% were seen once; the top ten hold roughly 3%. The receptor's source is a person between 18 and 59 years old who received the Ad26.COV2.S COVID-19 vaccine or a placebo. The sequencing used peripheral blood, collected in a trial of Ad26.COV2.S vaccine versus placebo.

The CDR3 protein is CSGLGALSGGHTF. The DNA for the CDR3 is TGCAGCGGGTTGGGGGCATTGAGCGGTGGGCACACCTTC. The chain has TRBV29-1 and TRBJ1-2; tentative D call: TRBD1 (6 bases). Germline loops: CDR1 SQVTM, CDR2 ANQGSEA. V was trimmed by 7 bases and J by 12 bases, leaving 24 bases between them. CDR3 length: 13 amino acids.